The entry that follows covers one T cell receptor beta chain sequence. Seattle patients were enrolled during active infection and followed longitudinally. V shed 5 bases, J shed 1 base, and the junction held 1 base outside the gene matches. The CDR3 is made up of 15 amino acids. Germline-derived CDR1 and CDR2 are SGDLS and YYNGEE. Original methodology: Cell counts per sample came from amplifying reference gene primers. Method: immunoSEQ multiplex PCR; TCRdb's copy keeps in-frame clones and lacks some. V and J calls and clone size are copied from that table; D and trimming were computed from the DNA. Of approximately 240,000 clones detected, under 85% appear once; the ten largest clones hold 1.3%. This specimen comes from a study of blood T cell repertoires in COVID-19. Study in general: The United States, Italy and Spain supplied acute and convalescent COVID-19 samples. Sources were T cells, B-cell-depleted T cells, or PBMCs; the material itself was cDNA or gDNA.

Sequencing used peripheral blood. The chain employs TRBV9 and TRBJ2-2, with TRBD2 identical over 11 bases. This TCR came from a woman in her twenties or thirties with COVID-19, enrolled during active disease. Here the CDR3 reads CASRGLAGNTGELFF. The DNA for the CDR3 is TGTGCCAGCAGAGGACTAGCGGGGAACACCGGGGAGCTGTTTTTT.